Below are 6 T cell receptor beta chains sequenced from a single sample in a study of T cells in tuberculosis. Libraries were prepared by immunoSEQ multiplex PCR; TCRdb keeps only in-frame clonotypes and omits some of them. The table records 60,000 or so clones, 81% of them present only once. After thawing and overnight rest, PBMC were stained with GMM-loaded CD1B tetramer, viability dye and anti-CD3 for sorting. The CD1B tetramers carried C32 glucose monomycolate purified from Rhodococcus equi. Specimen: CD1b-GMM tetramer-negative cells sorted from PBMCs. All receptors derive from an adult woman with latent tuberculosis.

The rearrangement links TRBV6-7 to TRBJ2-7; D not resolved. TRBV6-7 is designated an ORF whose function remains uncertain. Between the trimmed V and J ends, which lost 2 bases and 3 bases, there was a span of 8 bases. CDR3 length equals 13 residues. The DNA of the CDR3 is TGTGCCAGCAGTTACCTACTGAACTACGAGCAGTACTTC. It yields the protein CASSYLLNYEQYF.

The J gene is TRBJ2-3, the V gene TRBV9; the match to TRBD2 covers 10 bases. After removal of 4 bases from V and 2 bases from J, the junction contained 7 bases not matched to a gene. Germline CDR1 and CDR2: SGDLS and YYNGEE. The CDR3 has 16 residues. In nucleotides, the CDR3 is TGTGCCAGCAGCTCCAGACTAGCGGGCTCCACAGATACGCAGTATTTT. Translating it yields CASSSRLAGSTDTQYF.

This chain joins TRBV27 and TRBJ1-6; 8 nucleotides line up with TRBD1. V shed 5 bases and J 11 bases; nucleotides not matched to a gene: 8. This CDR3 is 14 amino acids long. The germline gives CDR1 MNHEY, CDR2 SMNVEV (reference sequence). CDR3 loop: CASSRSDRVTPLHF. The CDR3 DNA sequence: TGTGCCAGCAGTCGATCGGACAGGGTTACACCCCTCCACTTT.

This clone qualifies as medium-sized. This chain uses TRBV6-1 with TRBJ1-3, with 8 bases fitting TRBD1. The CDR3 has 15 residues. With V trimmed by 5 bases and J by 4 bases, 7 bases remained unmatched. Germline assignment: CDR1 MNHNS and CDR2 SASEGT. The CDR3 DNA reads TGTGCCAGCAGTCCCTGGACAGGGTCCGGAAACACCATATATTTT. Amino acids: CASSPWTGSGNTIYF.

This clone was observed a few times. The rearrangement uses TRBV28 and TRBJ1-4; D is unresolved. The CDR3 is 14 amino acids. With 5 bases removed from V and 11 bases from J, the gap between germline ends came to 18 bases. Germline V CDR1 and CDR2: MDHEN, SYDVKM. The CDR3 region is CASSPPGGRWKLFF. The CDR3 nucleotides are TGTGCCAGCAGTCCCCCCGGCGGCCGGTGGAAACTGTTTTTT. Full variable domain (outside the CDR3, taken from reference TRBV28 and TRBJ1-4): DVKVTQSSRYLVKRTGEKVFLECVQDMDHENMFWYRQDPGLGLRLIYFSYDVKMKEKGDIPEGYSVSREKKERFSLILESASTNQTSMYLCASSPPGGRWKLFFGSGTQLSVL.

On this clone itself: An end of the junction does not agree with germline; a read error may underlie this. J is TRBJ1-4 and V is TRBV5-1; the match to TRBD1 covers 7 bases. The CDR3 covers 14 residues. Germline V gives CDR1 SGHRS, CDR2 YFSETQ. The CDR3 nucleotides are TGCGCCAGCACCTTGGGACAGCTCAATGAAAAACTGTTTTTT. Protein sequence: CASTLGQLNEKLFF.